This T cell receptor beta chain emerged from a study of CD8 T cells in Susac syndrome. A remark on this clonotype: Antigen unknown.

Germline V gene lookup returns CDR1 SQVTM and CDR2 ANQGSEA. The CDR3 loop spans 17 amino acids. The junction had 19 bases not matched to a gene; V was cut back by 7 bases and J by 4 bases. Reverse transcription of about 0.5 to 1 ug RNA was performed with random hexamers. Amplification of TCR beta CDR3 spanned 54 Vbeta and 13 Jbeta via immunoSEQ multiplex PCR. MiXCR, run by TCRdb on the immunoSEQ multiplex PCR reads, gives a single entry per CDR3 protein. The sample has about 290,000 distinct CDR3 sequences, 85% seen once. Overall study findings and caveats: Regarding the TCR sequencing and HLA analysis, the study admitted that a relatively small number of individuals were involved.

Patients with stable or active relapsing-remitting disease, all of them treatment-naive, made up the multiple sclerosis controls. It was negative isolation that provided the CD8+ and CD4+ T cells, whereas TEMRA cells were enriched by FACS. The rearrangement uses TRBV29-1 and TRBJ1-1; 9 bases are a match to TRBD1. Sequencing was performed on CD8+ T cells from PBMCs. The receptor's source is a human donor with multiple sclerosis. The CDR3 here is CSALGTRQGGGGTEAFF. The DNA of the CDR3 is TGCAGCGCCCTGGGGACTAGACAGGGGGGAGGGGGCACTGAAGCTTTCTTT.